This T cell receptor (beta chain) is drawn from a study of identical twins. TCRdb reprocessed the 5' RACE reads with MiXCR, giving one entry per CDR3 protein. The table lists approximately 220,000 distinct CDR3 sequences, approximately 8.3% of them singletons. Note on this clonotype: Its antigen is still unknown.

Overall study results and limits: The study reached conclusions through statistical analysis that was cross-sectional, not following the same donors. Out-of-frame beta chain sequences displayed weaker excess sharing between twins.

Germline V gives CDR1 LGHNA, CDR2 YNFKEQ. Trimming removed 1 base from V and 7 bases from J, with 9 bases in between. The CDR3 consists of 13 residues. Every one of the donors was a healthy Caucasian. The data were also submitted as part of a second study, on yellow fever vaccine responses in identical twins.

This receptor was identified in a woman aged 18-29 years in good health. This chain uses TRBV4-2 with TRBJ2-3, with D possibly matching TRBD1 (6 bases). Sequencing was done on a sample of memory (CD45RO+) T cells sorted from blood. CDR3 sequence (DNA): TGTGCCAGCAGCCAAGCAGGGGTGAATACGCAGTATTTT. As protein: CASSQAGVNTQYF.